This T cell receptor (beta chain) emerged from a study of CD8 T cells in ankylosing spondylitis. This clonotype appeared a few times. Its antigen is unidentified. V shed 0 bases and J 9 bases; nucleotides not matched to a gene: 7. This CDR3 has 16 amino acids. Germline V gives CDR1 LNHNV, CDR2 YYDKDF (reference sequence). The study, taken as a whole, reports: What seemed typical of ankylosing spondylitis blood was a TCR beta motif built from several highly homologous variants. CD8+ by phenotype, disease-linked clones were relatively rare in peripheral blood.

TCR beta libraries were made by quantitative 5'-RACE with molecular barcodes. TCRdb reprocessed the 5' RACE reads with MiXCR, giving one entry per CDR3 protein. The table has approximately 500,000 distinct CDR3 sequences, roughly 12% seen once. This TCR derives from a male donor with ankylosing spondylitis. What was sequenced was blood, either unsorted or a sorted T cell fraction (not recorded which). J is TRBJ2-1 and V is TRBV15; 11 bases are shared with TRBD2. This CDR3 reads CATSRDLVSGRVEQFF. DNA of the CDR3: TGTGCCACCAGCAGAGATCTGGTTAGCGGGAGGGTTGAGCAGTTCTTC.